What follows are 19 T cell receptor beta chains derived from one specimen sequenced in a study of CD8 T cells in ankylosing spondylitis. TCRdb independently ran MiXCR on the 5' RACE reads; one entry per CDR3 protein. The sample has some 180,000 distinct CDR3 sequences, 18% seen once. The sample taken for sequencing was blood, either unsorted or a sorted T cell fraction (not recorded which). These TCRs come from a male donor aged 10 to 35 with ankylosing spondylitis or in good health (not recorded which).

The gene calls are TRBV20-1 and TRBJ2-7, with TRBD2 as a possible D gene (6 bases). Trimming cost V 0 bases and J 2 bases, with 17 bases left between them. The germline V gene has CDR1 DFQATT and CDR2 SNEGSKA (reference sequence). The CDR3 totals 16 residues. CDR3 coding DNA: TGCAGTGCTAGAGATAGTCTTCGGGAGAGCACCTACGAGCAGTACTTC. As protein: CSARDSLRESTYEQYF.

This clonotype was observed at least ten times. The rearrangement links TRBV20-1 to TRBJ2-3, with 14 bases aligning to TRBD2. The CDR3 totals 18 residues. Germline V gives CDR1 DFQATT, CDR2 SNEGSKA (reference sequence). Trimming cost V 0 bases and J 4 bases; bases outside gene matches: 9. The CDR3 region is CSARDFGTSGRVADTQYF. As DNA, the CDR3 is TGCAGTGCTAGAGATTTTGGGACTAGCGGGAGAGTAGCAGATACGCAGTATTTT.

This clonotype was recorded many times. The chain combines TRBV10-2 with TRBJ2-7, with 7 bases aligning to TRBD1. This CDR3 has 14 amino acids. Per germline, CDR1 WSHSY and CDR2 SAAADI. The trim removed 5 bases at V and 2 bases at J, leaving 6 bases unmatched. The CDR3, as DNA: TGCGCCAGCAGTAAACAGGGGTCAGCCTACGAGCAGTACTTC. The encoded protein is CASSKQGSAYEQYF.

At least ten counts were recorded for this clonotype. The chain links TRBV7-9 to TRBJ1-1; D not resolved. V was pared by 1 base and J by 0 bases, with 3 bases between. Germline lookup yields CDR1 SEHNR and CDR2 FQNEAQ (reference sequence). The CDR3 totals 13 residues. The CDR3 region is CASSLEVNTEAFF. DNA for the CDR3: TGTGCCAGCAGCTTAGAGGTGAACACTGAAGCTTTCTTT.

V gene TRBV20-1 combines with J gene TRBJ2-7; D is ambiguous. Germline V gives CDR1 DFQATT, CDR2 SNEGSKA (reference sequence). The CDR3 is made up of 10 amino acids. V was clipped by 0 bases and J by 6 bases, with 3 bases between them. CDR3 sequence: CSARDLEQYF. For the CDR3, the DNA is TGCAGTGCTAGAGATCTCGAGCAGTACTTC.

Many counts were recorded for this clonotype. The chain carries TRBV12-3 or TRBV12-4 and TRBJ1-6; D not resolved. Trimming shortened V by 7 bases and J by 0 bases, and 13 bases separated the two germline ends. The CDR3 spans 16 residues. The CDR3 loop is CASTFGGSSYNSPLHF. The DNA for the CDR3 is TGTGCCAGCACCTTTGGTGGGAGCTCCTATAATTCACCCCTCCACTTT.

The sample holds many counts of this clonotype. The gene calls are TRBV12-3 or TRBV12-4 and TRBJ2-2; 7 bases agree with TRBD2. CDR3 length: 15 amino acids. The V segment lost 6 bases and the J segment 1 base; nucleotides outside the gene matches: 5. CDR3 coding DNA: TGTGCCAGCAGCCTAGAGCGGGAGAACACCGGGGAGCTGTTTTTT. Protein product: CASSLERENTGELFF.

This clonotype was picked up many times. The chain uses TRBV3-1 and TRBJ2-3; 13 bases align to TRBD2. The V gene's germline CDR1 is LGHDT and CDR2 YNNKEL (reference sequence). CDR3 length: 17 amino acids. Germline trimming cut 3 bases from V and 0 bases from J; bases unmatched to any gene: 3. The CDR3 DNA reads as TGTGCCAGCAGCCACGGACTAGCGGGAGTCAGCACAGATACGCAGTATTTT. Its translation: CASSHGLAGVSTDTQYF.

This clonotype was observed many times. The chain joins TRBV5-1 to TRBJ2-2, with 11 bases matching TRBD2. Germline V lookup: CDR1 SGHRS, CDR2 YFSETQ. V lost 5 bases and J lost 3; bases outside the gene matches: 6. CDR3 length: 16 amino acids. CDR3: CASSRSGRAYTGELFF. The CDR3 bases are TGCGCCAGCAGTCGTAGCGGGAGGGCCTACACCGGGGAGCTGTTTTTT.

This clonotype was seen at least ten times. The gene calls are TRBV7-2 and TRBJ2-3; D is uncertain. CDR1 and CDR2 (germline): SGHTA, FQGNSA. Trimming cost V 6 bases and J 2 bases, with 3 bases left between them. The CDR3 contains 11 residues. CDR3 coding DNA: TGTGCCAGCAGGAACACAGATACGCAGTATTTT. Protein product: CASRNTDTQYF.

This clonotype occurred many times. The chain links TRBV5-1 to TRBJ2-1; TRBD1 or TRBD2 may be the D gene (7 bases each). Trimming cost V 4 bases and J 3 bases, with 20 bases left between them. This CDR3 has 17 amino acids. The V gene's germline CDR1 is SGHRS and CDR2 YFSETQ. The CDR3 DNA reads TGCGCCAGCAGCCCACGTGTGTCAGGGGGGGACTACAATGAGCAGTTCTTC. This codes for CASSPRVSGGDYNEQFF.

This clonotype was detected many times. The rearrangement joins TRBV19 to TRBJ1-5, with TRBD1 matching 9 bases. This CDR3 spans 15 amino acids. V trimming: 7 bases; J trimming: 7 bases; junction bases outside the gene matches: 11. The V gene's germline CDR1 is LNHDA and CDR2 SQIVND (reference sequence). The CDR3 loop reads CASTLAQGAQQPQHF. As DNA, the CDR3 is TGTGCCAGTACTTTGGCACAGGGGGCACAACAGCCCCAGCATTTT.

V and J are TRBV6-1 and TRBJ2-7, with no clear D. There are 13 residues in the CDR3. V was cut by 1 base and J by 0 bases, with 4 bases left in between. CDR1 is MNHNS, CDR2 SASEGT, per germline. The CDR3 DNA is TGTGCCAGCAGTGAAGGGGACTCCTACGAGCAGTACTTC. Its translation: CASSEGDSYEQYF.

This rearrangement joins TRBV18 to TRBJ2-1, with 10 bases identical to TRBD1. This CDR3 contains 16 residues. Germline CDR1 KGHSH, CDR2 LQKENI. The V and J ends lost 4 bases and 5 bases, in that order; junction bases with no gene match: 8. DNA of the CDR3: TGTGCCAGCTCACAAACCGGGACAGGGGTTGACAATGAGCAGTTCTTC. This codes for CASSQTGTGVDNEQFF.

This clonotype was recorded at least ten times. The chain carries TRBV12-3 or TRBV12-4 and TRBJ2-6; D uncertain. V was cut by 2 bases and J by 4 bases, with 3 bases left in between. This CDR3 contains 13 residues. CDR3 DNA sequence: TGTGCCAGCAGTTTAAGGGGGGCCAACGTCCTGACTTTC. The encoded protein is CASSLRGANVLTF.

V usage is TRBV7-6 and J usage is TRBJ2-2, with TRBD2 identical over 12 bases. V lost 0 bases to trimming and J lost 6 bases; unmatched junction nucleotides: 8. The CDR3 is 18 amino acids. Germline V gives CDR1 SGHVS, CDR2 FNYEAQ. The CDR3 reads CASSLALGLAGHAGELFF. Written as DNA, the CDR3 is TGTGCCAGCAGCTTAGCCCTTGGACTAGCGGGACATGCCGGGGAGCTGTTTTTT.

Ten or more counts support this clonotype. The V and J genes are TRBV27 and TRBJ1-1; D is undetermined. The germline CDR1 and CDR2 sequences are MNHEY and SMNVEV (reference sequence). Trimming pared 10 bases from V and 3 bases from J, leaving 12 bases between. The CDR3 extends over 12 amino acids. The chain's CDR3 is CATPEPHTEAFF. The CDR3 DNA reads TGTGCCACCCCCGAGCCTCACACTGAAGCTTTCTTT.

The chain couples TRBV20-1 to TRBJ2-3, with D hard to call. V gave up 2 bases and J gave up 3 bases, with 9 bases separating them. The CDR3 loop spans 13 amino acids. Germline V gene data show CDR1 as DFQATT and CDR2 as SNEGSKA (reference sequence). The CDR3 here is CSARRAVTDTQYF. Here the CDR3 DNA reads TGCAGTGCTAGACGGGCTGTTACAGATACGCAGTATTTT.

This clonotype was counted many times. The V gene is TRBV7-9, the J gene TRBJ2-1, with D possibly matching TRBD2 (7 bases). In germline, CDR1 is SEHNR, CDR2 FQNEAQ (reference sequence). This CDR3 comprises 15 residues. Trimming removed 8 bases from V and 4 bases from J, with 18 bases in between. CDR3 protein: CASAGGGPPYNEQFF. The DNA of the CDR3 is TGTGCCAGCGCTGGGGGGGGCCCCCCTTACAATGAGCAGTTCTTC. The variable domain in full, with the rest retrieved from reference TRBV7-9 and TRBJ2-1, is DTGVSQNPRHKITKRGQNVTFRCDPISEHNRLYWYRQTLGQGPEFLTYFQNEAQLEKSRLLSDRFSAERPKGSFSTLEIQRTEQGDSAMYLCASAGGGPPYNEQFFGPGTRLTVL.